These 20 T cell receptor beta chains were sequenced from one sample in a study of cytomegalovirus exposure and HLA in healthy donors. The table came from immunoSEQ multiplex PCR; TCRdb's copy has only in-frame clones and leaves some out. The sample contains about 350,000 clones, approximately 90% of which appear only once. Sample: PBMCs. These receptors were taken from a young woman in good health and CMV-seropositive.

This chain links TRBV28 with TRBJ1-2, with 7 nucleotides matching TRBD1. Germline-derived CDR1 and CDR2 are MDHEN and SYDVKM. The CDR3 totals 14 residues. J was trimmed by 5 bases and V by 7 bases; bases with no gene match: 10. CDR3 nucleotides: TGTGCCAGCACTGGATTCCAGGGGGAATATGGCTACACCTTC. It is translated as CASTGFQGEYGYTF.

This clone was detected only once. The chain recombines TRBV6-1 with TRBJ2-7; 7 nucleotides agree with TRBD2. CDR1 and CDR2 (germline): MNHNS, SASEGT. This CDR3 comprises 15 residues. After removal of 6 bases from V and 5 bases from J, the junction contained 13 bases not matched to a gene. CDR3 residues: CASRAGLSGVNEQYF. The CDR3 bases are TGTGCCAGCAGAGCGGGACTCTCGGGGGTCAACGAGCAGTACTTC.

CDR3 sequence: CASSLAPLQGQPQHF. The CDR3 coding sequence is TGTGCCAGCAGCTTAGCCCCCCTGCAGGGTCAGCCCCAGCATTTT. The V gene is TRBV7-6, the J gene TRBJ1-5, with D perhaps matching TRBD1 (5 bases). This CDR3 region has 15 residues. Trimming removed 0 bases at V and 6 bases at J, with 12 bases between. CDR1 SGHVS and CDR2 FNYEAQ come from the germline V gene.

The V gene is TRBV29-1, the J gene TRBJ2-3, with D perhaps given as TRBD1 or TRBD2 (5 bases each). V dropped 6 bases and J dropped 1 base, with 8 bases sitting between them. Germline CDR1 SQVTM, CDR2 ANQGSEA. This CDR3 contains 12 residues. The DNA for the CDR3 is TGCAGCGTCCGGGGCGGCACAGATACGCAGTATTTT. It specifies CSVRGGTDTQYF.

This rearrangement joins TRBV11-2 to TRBJ1-1; no definite D call. CDR1 SGHAT and CDR2 FQNNGV come from the germline V gene. Trimming took off 3 bases at V and 2 bases at J, with 10 bases between the two ends. This CDR3 region has 14 residues. This CDR3 reads CASSFQLTNTEAFF. For the CDR3, the DNA is TGTGCCAGCAGCTTCCAGCTTACTAACACTGAAGCTTTCTTT.

This chain joins TRBV6-5 and TRBJ2-2; no definite D call. CDR1 and CDR2 (germline): MNHEY, SVGAGI. The CDR3 extends over 14 amino acids. Trimming pared 4 bases from V and 1 base from J, leaving 7 bases between. CDR3 in amino acids: CASSSNMNTGELFF. The CDR3 DNA is TGTGCCAGCAGTTCTAATATGAACACCGGGGAGCTGTTTTTT.

The chain recombines TRBV30 with TRBJ2-7, with 9 bases matching TRBD1. The length of the CDR3 is 13 residues. V dropped 2 bases and J dropped 3; count of bases not matched to a gene: 2. Germline CDR1 GTSNPN, CDR2 SVGIG (reference sequence). The CDR3 protein is CAWSPGQGYEQYF. In DNA, the CDR3 is TGTGCCTGGAGTCCGGGACAGGGCTACGAGCAGTACTTC.

The genes are TRBV5-1 and TRBJ2-7; 7 nucleotides align to TRBD2. V lost 2 bases, J lost 3 bases, and 5 bases stayed unmatched. This CDR3 is 14 amino acids long. Germline CDR1 and CDR2: SGHRS and YFSETQ. CDR3 sequence: CASSFSPGGYEQYF. Written as DNA, the CDR3 is TGCGCCAGCAGCTTTTCCCCGGGAGGCTACGAGCAGTACTTC.

The genes are TRBV5-4 and TRBJ2-1; TRBD2 matches at 9 bases. The junction had 3 bases not matched to a gene; V was cut back by 0 bases and J by 8 bases. The CDR3 loop spans 14 amino acids. Germline V lookup: CDR1 SGHNT, CDR2 YYREEE (reference sequence). The CDR3 region has the DNA TGTGCCAGCAGCTTGGGCGGGAGGGGCGATGAGCAGTTCTTC. This translates into CASSLGGRGDEQFF.

V is TRBV19 and J is TRBJ1-5; 10 bases are shared with TRBD1. The V segment lost 9 bases and the J segment 2 bases; nucleotides outside the gene matches: 7. Germline CDR1 and CDR2: LNHDA and SQIVND (reference sequence). The CDR3 has 15 residues. Here the CDR3 DNA reads TGTGCCAGCAGACAGGGGGCTTTTGGCAATCAGCCCCAGCATTTT. Translation: CASRQGAFGNQPQHF.

The chain employs TRBV5-6 and TRBJ2-7; D may correspond to TRBD1 or TRBD2 (5 bases each). V lost 3 bases and J 1 base, leaving 11 bases between the germline ends. The CDR3 spans 14 residues. Germline CDR1 reads SGHDT; CDR2 reads YYEEEE. In DNA, the CDR3 is TGTGCCAGCAGCTGGGGGACCCTATCCTACGAGCAGTACTTC. Its protein is CASSWGTLSYEQYF.

CDR3 sequence reads: CASSNPAGIPYEQYF. As DNA, the CDR3 is TGTGCCAGCTCAAACCCGGCGGGGATTCCCTACGAGCAGTACTTC. This chain uses TRBV18 with TRBJ2-7; D is possibly TRBD2 (6 bases). The germline gives CDR1 KGHSH, CDR2 LQKENI. Trimming cost V 5 bases and J 2 bases, with 16 bases left between them. This CDR3 is built from 15 residues.

This chain uses TRBV27 with TRBJ2-1; 7 bases agree with TRBD2. CDR3 length: 16 residues. V lost 2 bases to trimming and J lost 0 bases; unmatched junction nucleotides: 4. The germline V gene has CDR1 MNHEY and CDR2 SMNVEV (reference sequence). The CDR3 is CASSLGGDSSYNEQFF. Here the CDR3 DNA reads TGTGCCAGCAGTTTAGGGGGGGATAGCTCCTACAATGAGCAGTTCTTC.

This chain uses TRBV9 with TRBJ2-1, with 9 bases identical to TRBD2. CDR1 is SGDLS, CDR2 YYNGEE, per germline. J gave up 6 bases and V 3 bases, and 7 bases lay outside the gene matches. This CDR3 spans 15 amino acids. CDR3 coding DNA: TGTGCCAGCAGCGAGCGGGGGGAATTCTTCAATGAGCAGTTCTTC. This sequence encodes CASSERGEFFNEQFF.

This chain joins TRBV7-7 and TRBJ2-1, with 7 bases fitting TRBD2. Unmatched junction bases numbered 7, after V lost 1 base and J lost 10 bases. The germline gives CDR1 SSHAT, CDR2 FNYEAQ (reference sequence). The length of the CDR3 is 14 residues. CDR3 in amino acids: CASSLEGAGDEQFF. CDR3 bases: TGTGCCAGCAGCTTAGAAGGGGCGGGAGACGAGCAGTTCTTC. Full variable domain (missing parts from reference TRBV7-7 and TRBJ2-1): GAGVSQSPRYKVTKRGQDVTLRCDPISSHATLYWYQQALGQGPEFLTYFNYEAQPDKSGLPSDRFSAERPEGSISTLTIQRTEQRDSAMYRCASSLEGAGDEQFFGPGTRLTVL.

Turning to this clone: Other DNA sequences in this sample translate to the same CDR3. This chain joins TRBV19 and TRBJ2-7; the D gene could be TRBD1 or TRBD2 (6 bases each). With 3 bases removed from V and 5 bases from J, the gap between germline ends came to 11 bases. Germline V CDR1 and CDR2: LNHDA, SQIVND (reference sequence). This CDR3 is 13 amino acids long. This CDR3 reads CASSIRGRDEQYF. The DNA of the CDR3 is TGTGCCAGTAGTATTCGGGGGCGCGACGAGCAGTACTTC.

CDR3 coding DNA: TGTGCCAGCAGCCCTACCCGCGTGGATGGCTACACCTTC. Translated, it gives CASSPTRVDGYTF. The chain links TRBV27 to TRBJ1-2; D gene uncertain. The CDR3 is made up of 13 amino acids. Germline CDR1 is MNHEY and CDR2 is SMNVEV (reference sequence). V was shortened by 6 bases and J by 6 bases, with 14 bases between the two germline ends.

The V gene is TRBV4-2, the J gene TRBJ1-2; D gene unclear. V lost 2 bases to trimming and J lost 4 bases, with 14 bases between them. CDR3 size: 15 residues. Germline-derived CDR1 and CDR2 are LGHNA and YNFKEQ. DNA of the CDR3: TGTGCCAGCAGCCAACCAGGAGACGGCTTCTATGGCTACACCTTC. Encoded protein: CASSQPGDGFYGYTF.

The gene calls are TRBV5-1 and TRBJ2-7, with TRBD1 identical over 7 bases. Germline values: CDR1 SGHRS, CDR2 YFSETQ. V dropped 0 bases and J dropped 5; count of bases not matched to a gene: 8. CDR3 length equals 15 residues. CDR3 sequence reads: CASSLVAGGRDEQYF. In DNA, the CDR3 is TGCGCCAGCAGCTTGGTCGCAGGGGGTCGTGACGAGCAGTACTTC.

The chain has TRBV19 and TRBJ1-6; TRBD1 aligns across 7 bases. The CDR3 is 14 residues long. V was pared by 3 bases and J by 6 bases, with 2 bases of the junction left unmatched. Germline CDR1 LNHDA, CDR2 SQIVND (reference sequence). The CDR3 region is CASSMDRFNSPLHF. DNA of the CDR3: TGTGCCAGTAGTATGGACAGGTTTAATTCACCCCTCCACTTT.